The clone carrying this T cell receptor beta chain was counted a few times. The source of the sample is a study of blood T cell repertoires in COVID-19. In the authors' workflow: By means of reference gene primer amplification, nucleated cell counts were estimated. This table comes from immunoSEQ multiplex PCR, and its TCRdb copy is limited to in-frame clones, with some not included. V, J and clone size are those of that table, while D and trimming were read from the DNA. The sample comprises around 160,000 clones, over 70% of which are singletons, and 9.5% to 12% rests with the top ten. The CDR3 runs 16 residues. The J segment lost 4 bases and the V segment lost 6 bases, leaving 11 bases of the junction unmatched. Germline V lookup: CDR1 LGHNT, CDR2 FRNRAP.

Sequenced sample: PBMCs or T cells enriched from blood (not recorded which). The chain couples TRBV12-5 to TRBJ1-2; 10 bases map to TRBD1. The source of this sequence is a man in his fifties or sixties who had recovered from COVID-19. The CDR3 DNA reads as TGTGCTAGTGGCTCCGGGGGGACAGGGGACACCTATGGCTACACCTTC. It encodes CASGSGGTGDTYGYTF.